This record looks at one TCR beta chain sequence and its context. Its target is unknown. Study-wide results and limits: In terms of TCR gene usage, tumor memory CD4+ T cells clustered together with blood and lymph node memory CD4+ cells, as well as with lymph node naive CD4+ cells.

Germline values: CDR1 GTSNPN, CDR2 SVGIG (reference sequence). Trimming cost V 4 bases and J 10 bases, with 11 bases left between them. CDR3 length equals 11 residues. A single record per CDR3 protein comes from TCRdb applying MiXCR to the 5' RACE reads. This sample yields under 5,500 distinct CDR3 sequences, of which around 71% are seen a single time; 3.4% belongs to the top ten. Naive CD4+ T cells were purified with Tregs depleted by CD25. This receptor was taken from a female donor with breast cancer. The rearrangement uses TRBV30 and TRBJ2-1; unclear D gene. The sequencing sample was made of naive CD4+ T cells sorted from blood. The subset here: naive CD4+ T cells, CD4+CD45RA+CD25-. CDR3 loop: CAWMPLDEQFF. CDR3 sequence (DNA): TGTGCCTGGATGCCGTTGGACGAGCAGTTCTTC.